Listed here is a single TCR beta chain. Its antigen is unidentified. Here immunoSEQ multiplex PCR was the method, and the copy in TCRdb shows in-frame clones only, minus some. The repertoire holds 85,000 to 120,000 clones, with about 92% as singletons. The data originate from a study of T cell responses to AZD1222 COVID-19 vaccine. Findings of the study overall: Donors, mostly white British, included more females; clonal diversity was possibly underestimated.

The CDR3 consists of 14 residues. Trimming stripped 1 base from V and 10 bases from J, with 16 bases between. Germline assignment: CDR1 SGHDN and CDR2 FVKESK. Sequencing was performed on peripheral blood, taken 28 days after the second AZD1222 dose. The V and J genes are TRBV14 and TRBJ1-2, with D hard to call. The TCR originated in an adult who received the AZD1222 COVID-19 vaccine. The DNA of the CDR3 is TGTGCCAGCAGCCAAGGTTTTGGGATCTGGGACTACACCTTC. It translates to CASSQGFGIWDYTF.